This T cell receptor (beta chain) was captured by sequencing in a study of blood T cell repertoires in COVID-19 (dated by TCRdb to the early 2020s). Concerning the study at large: Samples from collaborators originated in the United States, Italy and Spain and spanned both the acute and convalescent phases of COVID-19. The dataset comprised deeply sampled blood TCRbeta repertoires from subjects exposed to, actively infected with, or recovered from COVID-19. The samples were drawn from the first 160 participants of the ongoing ImmuneRACE study and from about 1,200 subjects provided by 6 global collaborators. Sample metadata almost always included a de-identified subject ID, COVID-19 status, age in years and sex. Where available, HLA class I and class II types were obtained from metadata supplied by the sample provider rather than from assay-based typing. The repertoires were released in a freely available public database meant as a resource for research on the immune response to SARS-CoV-2. The material from the prospective study consisted of cDNA or gDNA derived from T cells, B-cell-depleted T cells, or PBMCs. Findings and caveats that apply to the study as a whole: The quantity of clinical and demographic metadata differed by source and by participant and was supplied without curation.

Including the terminal cysteine and phenylalanine, the CDR3 comprises 15 residues. The sequence is cut down to CDR3 DNA, 45 bases in frame from base 1. V was cut back by 0 bases and J by 7 bases, leaving a gap of 13 bases between them. As encoded in the germline V gene (reference sequence), CDR1 is GTSNPN while CDR2 is SVGIG. As regards this clone: No cognate antigen has been identified for it. Per-base qualities were not stored, and no clone one base away is much larger.

Participants in the prospective study were aged roughly 18 to 89 years, lived in more than 20 United States geographic areas, and enrolled through a virtual design. To assign participants to cohorts, the prospective study relied on clinical history that participants themselves reported in a screening survey and a study questionnaire. For ImmuneRACE Cohort 3, a participant was defined as recovered based on two consecutive negative NP/OP PCR tests, clearance by a healthcare professional, or resolution of symptoms. Mobile phlebotomists in the prospective study collected whole blood, serum and a nasopharyngeal or oropharyngeal swab from every participant. Prospective study participants could optionally give additional blood draws and questionnaires over a roughly two-month period. Before DNA extraction, prospective study blood samples were shipped either frozen or at room temperature. TCRbeta CDR3 regions were amplified from genomic DNA by means of the immunoSEQ Assay, a bias-controlled multiplex PCR. Under the source paper's analysis protocol: Nucleated cell counts per sample were estimated from amplification of reference gene primers within the assay. Sequence reads were collapsed and filtered to measure the absolute abundance of every unique TCRbeta CDR3 rearrangement. For each sample, productive Simpson clonality was calculated by taking the square root of Simpson's diversity index across productive rearrangements. What TCRdb holds here is the immuneACCESS table cut down to in-frame rearrangements. Part of the clones is not present; checked against another copy, under half of the missing clones reflect an unresolved V gene, and the others are unexplained. Clone size and the V and J calls come from that table; the DNA yielded D and trimming. The sample data list 260,000 or so clones, and 85% of these were observed just once. Around 2.5% of the sample is in the top ten clones.

The rearrangement combines TRBV30 with TRBJ1-6; 5 matching bases give a weak D call of TRBD1. Sequenced input: PBMCs or T cells enriched from blood (not recorded which). This receptor was taken from a woman in her forties or fifties who had recovered from COVID-19. The CDR3 reads as follows: CAWSVIWGENSPLHF. The DNA reads TGTGCCTGGAGTGTAATTTGGGGGGAAAATTCACCCCTCCACTTT.